A single sample is the source of the 5 T cell receptor beta chains below, sequenced in a study of early T cells in non-severe SARS-CoV-2 infection. TCRdb itself ran the 5' RACE reads through MiXCR, one entry per CDR3 protein. This sample yields approximately 120,000 distinct CDR3 sequences, of which under 15% are seen a single time; 20% to 25% belongs to the top ten. The sequenced sample was whole blood. The receptor set was obtained from an adult who was a healthcare worker with PCR-confirmed SARS-CoV-2 infection or an uninfected control (not recorded which).

This clonotype has only a few counts. The chain has TRBV30 and TRBJ1-6; 7 nucleotides line up with TRBD1. CDR3 size: 13 residues. Germline CDR1 GTSNPN, CDR2 SVGIG (reference sequence). V trimming: 8 bases; J trimming: 9 bases; junction bases outside the gene matches: 10. Here the CDR3 DNA reads TGTGCCCACAACAGGGGTCAGCGTTCACCCCTCCACTTT. Translation: CAHNRGQRSPLHF.

There are a few counts of this clonotype. The chain recombines TRBV6-6 with TRBJ1-6; no clear D gene. Germline-derived CDR1 and CDR2 are MNHNY and SVGAGI (reference sequence). The CDR3 loop spans 14 amino acids. V was trimmed by 7 bases and J by 8 bases, leaving 15 bases between them. The CDR3 bases are TGTGCCAGCACCCCCGGGAGTAGAGATTCACCCCTCCACTTT. This encodes CASTPGSRDSPLHF.

The chain recombines TRBV12-3 or TRBV12-4 with TRBJ1-1; D unclear. V was cut by 2 bases and J by 0 bases, with 10 bases left in between. CDR3 length: 15 amino acids. The CDR3 DNA reads TGTGCCAGCAGTTTACCTCCGGGGATGAACACTGAAGCTTTCTTT. This sequence encodes CASSLPPGMNTEAFF.

The rearrangement uses TRBV2 and TRBJ2-3; 8 bases align to TRBD2. Trimming at V came to 8 bases and at J to 2 bases, leaving 3 bases not matched to a gene. The CDR3 is made up of 13 amino acids. Looked up from germline, CDR1 is SNHLY and CDR2 is FYNNEI. In nucleotides, the CDR3 is TGTGCCAGCCGGCGGGGGGTCACAGATACGCAGTATTTT. It codes for CASRRGVTDTQYF. Based on the CDR3 plus reference TRBV2 and TRBJ2-3, the full variable domain is EPEVTQTPSHQVTQMGQEVILRCVPISNHLYFYWYRQILGQKVEFLVSFYNNEISEKSEIFDDQFSVERPDGSNFTLKIRSTKLEDSAMYFCASRRGVTDTQYFGPGTRLTVL.

This clonotype was seen a few times. The V call is TRBV18, the J call TRBJ1-5, with 8 bases that match TRBD1. This CDR3 region has 17 residues. CDR1 KGHSH and CDR2 LQKENI come from the germline V gene. With V trimmed by 3 bases and J by 0 bases, 7 bases remained unmatched. The CDR3 bases are TGTGCCAGCTCACCCTACCGACAGGGGAGTAGCAATCAGCCCCAGCATTTT. This translates into CASSPYRQGSSNQPQHF.